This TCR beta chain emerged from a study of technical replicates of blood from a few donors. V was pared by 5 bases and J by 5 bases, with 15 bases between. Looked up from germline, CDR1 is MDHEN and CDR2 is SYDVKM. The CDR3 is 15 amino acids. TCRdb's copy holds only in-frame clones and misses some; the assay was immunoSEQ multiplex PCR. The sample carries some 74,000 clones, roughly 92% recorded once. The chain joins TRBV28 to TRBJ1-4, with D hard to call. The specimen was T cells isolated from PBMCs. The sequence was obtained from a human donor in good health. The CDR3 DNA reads TGTGCCAGCAGTCCCCTCGCCCGAGAGAATGAAAAACTGTTTTTT. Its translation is CASSPLARENEKLFF.